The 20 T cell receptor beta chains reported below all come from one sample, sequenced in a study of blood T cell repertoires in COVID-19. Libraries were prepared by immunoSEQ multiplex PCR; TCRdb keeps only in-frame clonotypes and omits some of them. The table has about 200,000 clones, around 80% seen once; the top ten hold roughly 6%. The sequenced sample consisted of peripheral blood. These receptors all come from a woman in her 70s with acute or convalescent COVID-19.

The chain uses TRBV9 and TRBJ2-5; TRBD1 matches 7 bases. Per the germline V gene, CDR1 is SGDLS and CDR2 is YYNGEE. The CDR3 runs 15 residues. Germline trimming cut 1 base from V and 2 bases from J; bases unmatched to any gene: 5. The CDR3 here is CASSVYRDRQETQYF. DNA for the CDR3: TGTGCCAGCAGCGTATACCGGGACAGACAAGAGACCCAGTACTTC.

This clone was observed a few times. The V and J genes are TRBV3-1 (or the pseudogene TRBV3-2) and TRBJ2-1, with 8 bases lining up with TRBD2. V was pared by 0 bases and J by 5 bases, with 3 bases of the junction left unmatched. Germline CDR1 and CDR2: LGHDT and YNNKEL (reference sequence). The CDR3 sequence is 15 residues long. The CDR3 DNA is TGTGCCAGCAGCCAAGAGATAGCGGGACACAATGAGCAGTTCTTC. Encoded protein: CASSQEIAGHNEQFF.

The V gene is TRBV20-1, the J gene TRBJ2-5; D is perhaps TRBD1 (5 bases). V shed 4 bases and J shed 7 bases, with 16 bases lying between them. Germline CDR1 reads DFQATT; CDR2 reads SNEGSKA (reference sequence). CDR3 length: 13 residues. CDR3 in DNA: TGCAGTGCTACTGATGGGGCAGCTGGGACCCAGTACTTC. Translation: CSATDGAAGTQYF.

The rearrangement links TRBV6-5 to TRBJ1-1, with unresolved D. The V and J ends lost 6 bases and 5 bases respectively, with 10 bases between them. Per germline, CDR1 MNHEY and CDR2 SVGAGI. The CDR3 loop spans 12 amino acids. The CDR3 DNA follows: TGTGCCAGCAGGGTGGGAGGGACTGAAGCTTTCTTT. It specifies CASRVGGTEAFF.

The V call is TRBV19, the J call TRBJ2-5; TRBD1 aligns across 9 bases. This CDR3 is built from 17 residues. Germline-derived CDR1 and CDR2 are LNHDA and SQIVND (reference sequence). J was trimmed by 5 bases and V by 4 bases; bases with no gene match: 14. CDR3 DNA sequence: TGTGCCAGTAGTAGCGACAGGGGGGTTCCATCCAGGGAGACCCAGTACTTC. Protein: CASSSDRGVPSRETQYF.

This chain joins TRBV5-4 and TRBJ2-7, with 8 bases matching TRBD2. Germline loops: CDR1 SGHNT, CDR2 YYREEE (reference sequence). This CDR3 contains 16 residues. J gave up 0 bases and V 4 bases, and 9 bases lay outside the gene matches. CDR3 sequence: CASSPGGTTLSYEQYF. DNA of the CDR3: TGTGCCAGCAGCCCGGGGGGGACGACCCTCTCCTACGAGCAGTACTTC.

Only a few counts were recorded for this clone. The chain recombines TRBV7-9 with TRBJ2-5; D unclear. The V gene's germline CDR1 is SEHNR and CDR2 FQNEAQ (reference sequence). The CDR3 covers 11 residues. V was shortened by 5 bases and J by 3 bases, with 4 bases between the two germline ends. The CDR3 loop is CASSIEETQYF. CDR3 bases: TGTGCCAGCAGCATCGAAGAGACCCAGTACTTC. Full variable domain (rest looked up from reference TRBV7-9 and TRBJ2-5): DTGVSQNPRHKITKRGQNVTFRCDPISEHNRLYWYRQTLGQGPEFLTYFQNEAQLEKSRLLSDRFSAERPKGSFSTLEIQRTEQGDSAMYLCASSIEETQYFGPGTRLLVL.

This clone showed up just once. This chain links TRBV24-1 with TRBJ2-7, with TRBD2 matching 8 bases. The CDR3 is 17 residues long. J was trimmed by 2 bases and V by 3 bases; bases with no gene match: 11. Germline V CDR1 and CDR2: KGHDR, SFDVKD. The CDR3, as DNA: TGTGCCACCAGTGATGCCTCGGGTGCGGGAGGAACCTACGAGCAGTACTTC. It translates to CATSDASGAGGTYEQYF.

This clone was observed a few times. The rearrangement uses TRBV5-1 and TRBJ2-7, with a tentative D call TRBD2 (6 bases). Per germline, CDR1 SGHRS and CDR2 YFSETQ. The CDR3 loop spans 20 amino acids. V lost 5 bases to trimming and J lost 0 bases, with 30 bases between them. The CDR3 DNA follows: TGCGCCAGCAGGTCGCCGGAGGGCCCGTCTTCAGGAGGGGACTCCTACGAGCAGTACTTC. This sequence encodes CASRSPEGPSSGGDSYEQYF.

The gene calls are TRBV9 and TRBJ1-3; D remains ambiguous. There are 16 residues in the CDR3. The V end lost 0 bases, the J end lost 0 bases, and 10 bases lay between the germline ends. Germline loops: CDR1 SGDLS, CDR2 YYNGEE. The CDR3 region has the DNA TGTGCCAGCAGCGTAGCCGGAGGTAACTCTGGAAACACCATATATTTT. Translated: CASSVAGGNSGNTIYF. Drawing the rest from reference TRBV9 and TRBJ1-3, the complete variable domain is DSGVTQTPKHLITATGQRVTLRCSPRSGDLSVYWYQQSLDQGLQFLIQYYNGEERAKGNILERFSAQQFPDLHSELNLSSLELGDSALYFCASSVAGGNSGNTIYFGEGSWLTVV.

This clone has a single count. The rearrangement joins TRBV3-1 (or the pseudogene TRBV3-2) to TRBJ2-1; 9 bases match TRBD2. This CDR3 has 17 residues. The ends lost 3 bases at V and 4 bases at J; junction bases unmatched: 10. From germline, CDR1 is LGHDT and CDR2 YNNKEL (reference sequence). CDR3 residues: CASSHFSGRGFYNEQFF. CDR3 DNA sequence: TGTGCCAGCAGCCACTTTAGCGGGAGAGGTTTTTACAATGAGCAGTTCTTC.

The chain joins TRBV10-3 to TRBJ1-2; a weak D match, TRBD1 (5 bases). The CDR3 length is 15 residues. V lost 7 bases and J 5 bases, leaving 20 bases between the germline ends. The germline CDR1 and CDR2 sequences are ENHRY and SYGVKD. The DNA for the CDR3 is TGTGCCATCACAGAAAGAGGACAAGGGGTATATGGCTACACCTTC. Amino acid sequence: CAITERGQGVYGYTF.

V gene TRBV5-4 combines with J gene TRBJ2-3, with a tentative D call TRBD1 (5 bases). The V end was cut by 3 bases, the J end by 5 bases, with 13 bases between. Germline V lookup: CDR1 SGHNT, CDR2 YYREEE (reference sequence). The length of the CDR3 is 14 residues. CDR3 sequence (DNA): TGTGCCAGCAGCTCCCCTACCCAGGGAGATACGCAGTATTTT. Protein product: CASSSPTQGDTQYF.

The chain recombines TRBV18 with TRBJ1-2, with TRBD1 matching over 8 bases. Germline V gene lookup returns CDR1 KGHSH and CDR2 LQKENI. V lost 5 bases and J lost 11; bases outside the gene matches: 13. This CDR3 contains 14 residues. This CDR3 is CASSAGWQGAEYTF. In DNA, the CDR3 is TGTGCCAGCTCAGCCGGGTGGCAGGGGGCGGAGTACACCTTC. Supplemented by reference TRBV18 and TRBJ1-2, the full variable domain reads NAGVMQNPRHLVRRRGQEARLRCSPMKGHSHVYWYRQLPEEGLKFMVYLQKENIIDESGMPKERFSAEFPKEGPSILRIQQVVRGDSAAYFCASSAGWQGAEYTFGSGTRLTVV.

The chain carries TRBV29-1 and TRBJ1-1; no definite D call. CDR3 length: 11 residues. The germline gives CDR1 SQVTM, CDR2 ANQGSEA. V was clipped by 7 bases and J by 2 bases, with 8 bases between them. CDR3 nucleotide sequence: TGCAGCGCCCCAGAAAACACTGAAGCTTTCTTT. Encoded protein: CSAPENTEAFF.

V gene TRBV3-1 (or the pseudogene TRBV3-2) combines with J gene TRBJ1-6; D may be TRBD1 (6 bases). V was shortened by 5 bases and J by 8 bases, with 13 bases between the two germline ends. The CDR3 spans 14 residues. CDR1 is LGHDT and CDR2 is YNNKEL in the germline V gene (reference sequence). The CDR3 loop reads CASSTNPGDSPLHF. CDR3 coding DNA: TGTGCCAGCAGCACGAACCCAGGGGATTCACCCCTCCACTTT.

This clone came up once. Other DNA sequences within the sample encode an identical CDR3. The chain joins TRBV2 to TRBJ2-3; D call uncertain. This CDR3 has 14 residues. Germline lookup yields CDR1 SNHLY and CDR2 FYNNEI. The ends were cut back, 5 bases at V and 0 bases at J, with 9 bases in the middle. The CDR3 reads CASSLAASTDTQYF. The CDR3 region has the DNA TGTGCCAGCAGTCTCGCGGCTAGCACAGATACGCAGTATTTT.

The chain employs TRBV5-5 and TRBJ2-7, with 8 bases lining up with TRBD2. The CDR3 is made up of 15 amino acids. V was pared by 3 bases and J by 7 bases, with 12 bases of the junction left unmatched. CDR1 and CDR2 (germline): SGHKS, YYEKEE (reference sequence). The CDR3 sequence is CASSWSGRALWEQYF. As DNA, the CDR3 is TGTGCCAGCAGCTGGAGCGGGAGAGCCCTATGGGAGCAGTACTTC.

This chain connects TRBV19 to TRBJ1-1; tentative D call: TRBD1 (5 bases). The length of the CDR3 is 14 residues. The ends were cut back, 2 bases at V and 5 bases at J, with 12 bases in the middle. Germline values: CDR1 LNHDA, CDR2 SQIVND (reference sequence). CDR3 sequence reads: CASSIRGGTTEAFF. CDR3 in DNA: TGTGCCAGTAGTATACGGGGAGGGACTACTGAAGCTTTCTTT.

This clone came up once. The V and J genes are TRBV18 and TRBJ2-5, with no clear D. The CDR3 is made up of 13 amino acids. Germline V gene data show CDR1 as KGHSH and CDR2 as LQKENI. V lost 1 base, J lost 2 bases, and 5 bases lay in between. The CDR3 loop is CASSPLFQETQYF. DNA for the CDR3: TGTGCCAGCTCACCACTATTTCAAGAGACCCAGTACTTC.